The clone carrying this T cell receptor (beta chain) appeared many times. This entry is derived from a study of CD8 T cells in ankylosing spondylitis. Germline V gene lookup returns CDR1 SQVTM and CDR2 ANQGSEA. V shed 0 bases, J shed 5 bases, and the junction held 6 bases outside the gene matches. The CDR3 covers 14 residues. Library preparation for TCR beta used quantitative 5'-RACE with molecular barcodes. One entry per CDR3 protein results from TCRdb running MiXCR on the 5' RACE reads. This table has more than 60,000 distinct CDR3 sequences, approximately 5.3% appearing once. V is TRBV29-1 and J is TRBJ2-5, with 7 bases matching TRBD2. The sequencing sample was made of blood, either unsorted or a sorted T cell fraction (not recorded which). This sequence originates from a male donor with ankylosing spondylitis or in good health (not recorded which). This chain's CDR3 is CSVEDRGREETQYF. The DNA of the CDR3 is TGCAGCGTTGAAGATCGGGGGAGGGAGGAGACCCAGTACTTC.